The clone carrying this T cell receptor (beta chain) has only a few counts. The antigen remains undetermined. Trimming shortened V by 1 base and J by 0 bases, and 13 bases separated the two germline ends. The CDR3 totals 17 residues. Germline CDR1 is KGHSH and CDR2 is LQKENI. This entry belongs to a study of beta chain features in type 1 diabetes. Broader study findings: Compared with healthy donors, patients appeared to share more similar naive, central memory and regulatory TCRB repertoires. A moderate, significant TCRB CDR3 shortening appeared in type 1 diabetes across four CD4+ subsets.

Expressed TCRB transcripts got sequenced, as all isolated RNA was reverse transcribed. Sequenced by immunoSEQ multiplex PCR; TCRdb stores in-frame clones only, minus some. The data hold about 150,000 clones, with approximately 9.1% observed a single time. The purity of all sorted populations exceeded 95%. The sample consisted of central memory CD4+ T cells from blood. This clonotype was obtained from a woman aged 18-30 years in good health. The rearrangement uses TRBV18 and TRBJ2-1, with D possibly TRBD2 on 6 matching bases. The CDR3 DNA follows: TGTGCCAGCTCACCACATCCTAGCGACAGCTCCTACAATGAGCAGTTCTTC. Protein: CASSPHPSDSSYNEQFF.